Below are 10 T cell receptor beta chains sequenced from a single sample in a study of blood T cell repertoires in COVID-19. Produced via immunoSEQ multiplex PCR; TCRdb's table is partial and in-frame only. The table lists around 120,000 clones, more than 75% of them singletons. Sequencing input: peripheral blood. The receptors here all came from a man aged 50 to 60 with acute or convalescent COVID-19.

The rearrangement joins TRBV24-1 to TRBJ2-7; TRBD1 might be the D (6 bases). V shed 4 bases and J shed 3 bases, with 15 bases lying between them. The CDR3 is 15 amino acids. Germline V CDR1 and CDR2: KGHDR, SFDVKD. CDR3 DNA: TGTGCCACCAGTGACTCCGGGACATCGAGCTACGAGCAGTACTTC. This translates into CATSDSGTSSYEQYF.

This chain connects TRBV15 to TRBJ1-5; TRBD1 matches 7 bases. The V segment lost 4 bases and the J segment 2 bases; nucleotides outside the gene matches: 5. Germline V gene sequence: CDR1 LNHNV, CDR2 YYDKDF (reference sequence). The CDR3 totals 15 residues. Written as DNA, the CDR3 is TGTGCCACCAGCACCGACAGGGAGGGCAATCAGCCCCAGCATTTT. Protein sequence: CATSTDREGNQPQHF.

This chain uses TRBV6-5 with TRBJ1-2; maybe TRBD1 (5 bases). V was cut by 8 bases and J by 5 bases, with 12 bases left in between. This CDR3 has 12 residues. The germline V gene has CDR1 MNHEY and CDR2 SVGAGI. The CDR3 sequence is CASRAGGYGYTF. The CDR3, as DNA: TGTGCCAGCCGGGCCGGGGGGTATGGCTACACCTTC.

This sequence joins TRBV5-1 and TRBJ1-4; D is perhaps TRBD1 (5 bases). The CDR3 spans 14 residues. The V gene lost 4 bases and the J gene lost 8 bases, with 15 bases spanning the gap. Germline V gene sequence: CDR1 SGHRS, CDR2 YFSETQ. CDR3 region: CASSPAQGTEKLFF. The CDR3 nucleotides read TGCGCCAGCAGCCCGGCGCAGGGAACGGAAAAACTGTTTTTT.

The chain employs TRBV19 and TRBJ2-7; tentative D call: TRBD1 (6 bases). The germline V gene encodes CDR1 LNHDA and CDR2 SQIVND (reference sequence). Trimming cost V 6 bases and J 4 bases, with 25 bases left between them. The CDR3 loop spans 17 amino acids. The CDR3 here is CASSRRVTGGGEYEQYF. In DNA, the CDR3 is TGTGCCAGTAGCCGCCGTGTGACAGGTGGGGGAGAGTACGAGCAGTACTTC.

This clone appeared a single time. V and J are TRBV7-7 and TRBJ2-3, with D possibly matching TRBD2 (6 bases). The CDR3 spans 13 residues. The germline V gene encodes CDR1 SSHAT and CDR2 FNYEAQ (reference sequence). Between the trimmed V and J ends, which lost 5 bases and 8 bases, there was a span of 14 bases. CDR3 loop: CASSRDFKGTQYF. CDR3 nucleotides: TGTGCCAGCAGCCGGGACTTCAAGGGTACGCAGTATTTT.

CDR3 loop: CASSQGWGQQYGYTF. The CDR3 region has the DNA TGTGCCAGCAGCCAAGGTTGGGGACAGCAGTATGGCTACACCTTC. The V and J genes are TRBV3-1 (or the pseudogene TRBV3-2) and TRBJ1-2; 7 nucleotides align to TRBD1. The germline gives CDR1 LGHDT, CDR2 YNNKEL (reference sequence). This CDR3 region has 15 residues. V dropped 1 base and J dropped 5; count of bases not matched to a gene: 7.

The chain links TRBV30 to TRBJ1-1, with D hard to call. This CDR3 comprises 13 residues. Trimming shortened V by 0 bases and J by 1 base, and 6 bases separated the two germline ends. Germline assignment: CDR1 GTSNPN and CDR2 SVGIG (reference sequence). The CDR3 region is CAWSVLRNTEAFF. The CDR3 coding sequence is TGTGCCTGGAGTGTACTCCGGAACACTGAAGCTTTCTTT.

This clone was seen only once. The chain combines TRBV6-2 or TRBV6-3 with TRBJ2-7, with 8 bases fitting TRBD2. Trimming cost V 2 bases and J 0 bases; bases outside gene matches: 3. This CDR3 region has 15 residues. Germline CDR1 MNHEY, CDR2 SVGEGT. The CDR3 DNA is TGTGCCAGCAGTTACGAACGGGAGGGCTCCTACGAGCAGTACTTC. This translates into CASSYEREGSYEQYF.

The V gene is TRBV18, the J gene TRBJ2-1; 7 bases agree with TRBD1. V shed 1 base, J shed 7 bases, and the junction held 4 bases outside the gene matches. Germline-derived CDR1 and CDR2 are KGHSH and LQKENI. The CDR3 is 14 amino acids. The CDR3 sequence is CASSPRQGRNEQFF. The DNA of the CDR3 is TGTGCCAGCTCACCACGACAGGGACGGAATGAGCAGTTCTTC.